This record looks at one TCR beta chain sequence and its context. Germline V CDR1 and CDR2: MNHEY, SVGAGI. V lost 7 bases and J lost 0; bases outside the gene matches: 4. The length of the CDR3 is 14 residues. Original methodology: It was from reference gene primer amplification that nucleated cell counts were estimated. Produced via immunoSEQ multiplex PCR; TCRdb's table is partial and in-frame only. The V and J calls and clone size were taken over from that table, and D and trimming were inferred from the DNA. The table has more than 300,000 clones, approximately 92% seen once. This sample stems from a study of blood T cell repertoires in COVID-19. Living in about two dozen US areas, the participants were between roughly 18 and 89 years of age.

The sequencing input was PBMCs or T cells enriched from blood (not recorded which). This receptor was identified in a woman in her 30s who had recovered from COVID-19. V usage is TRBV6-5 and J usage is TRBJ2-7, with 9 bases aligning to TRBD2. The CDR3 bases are TGTGCCAGCATGGAACTAGCGGGCTCCTACGAGCAGTACTTC. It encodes CASMELAGSYEQYF.